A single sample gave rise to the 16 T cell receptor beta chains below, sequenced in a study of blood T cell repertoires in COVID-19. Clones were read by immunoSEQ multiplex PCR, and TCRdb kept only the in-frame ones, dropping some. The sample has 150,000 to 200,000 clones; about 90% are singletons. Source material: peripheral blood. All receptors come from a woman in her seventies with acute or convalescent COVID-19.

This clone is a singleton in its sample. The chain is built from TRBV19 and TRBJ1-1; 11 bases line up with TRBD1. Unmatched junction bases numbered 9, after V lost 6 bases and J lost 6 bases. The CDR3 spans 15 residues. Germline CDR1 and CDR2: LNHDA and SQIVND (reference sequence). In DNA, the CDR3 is TGTGCCAGTAGCCCATGGACAGGGGGCGATTCTGAAGCTTTCTTT. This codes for CASSPWTGGDSEAFF.

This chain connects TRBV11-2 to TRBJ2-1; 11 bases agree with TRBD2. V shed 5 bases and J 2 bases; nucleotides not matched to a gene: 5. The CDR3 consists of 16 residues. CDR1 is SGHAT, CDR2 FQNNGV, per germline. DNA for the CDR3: TGTGCCAGCAGCATACCGACTAGCGGGGCCTACAATGAGCAGTTCTTC. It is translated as CASSIPTSGAYNEQFF. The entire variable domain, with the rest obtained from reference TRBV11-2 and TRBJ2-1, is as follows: EAGVAQSPRYKIIEKRQSVAFWCNPISGHATLYWYQQILGQGPKLLIQFQNNGVVDDSQLPKDRFSAERLKGVDSTLKIQPAKLEDSAVYLCASSIPTSGAYNEQFFGPGTRLTVL.

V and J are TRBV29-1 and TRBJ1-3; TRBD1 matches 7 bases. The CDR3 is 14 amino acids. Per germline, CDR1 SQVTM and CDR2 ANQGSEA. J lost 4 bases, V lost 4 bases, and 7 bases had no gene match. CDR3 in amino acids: CSVADRVVGNTIYF. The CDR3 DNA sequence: TGCAGCGTTGCCGACAGGGTCGTAGGAAACACCATATATTTT.

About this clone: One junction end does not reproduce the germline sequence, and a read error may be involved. In DNA, the CDR3 is TGTGCTAGCAGCTTGGCAACAGCAAGACAGGGCGAGGTCAATCAGCCCCAGCATTTT. Residues: CASSLATARQGEVNQPQHF. This chain links TRBV7-7 with TRBJ1-5; 7 positions agree with TRBD1. In germline, CDR1 is SSHAT, CDR2 FNYEAQ (reference sequence). The CDR3 sequence is 19 residues long.

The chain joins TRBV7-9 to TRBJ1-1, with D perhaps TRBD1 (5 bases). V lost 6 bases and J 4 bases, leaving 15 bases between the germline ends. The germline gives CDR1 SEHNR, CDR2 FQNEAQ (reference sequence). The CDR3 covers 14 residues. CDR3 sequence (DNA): TGTGCCAGCAGTCGTCAGGGTCAGAGCACTGAAGCTTTCTTT. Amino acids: CASSRQGQSTEAFF.

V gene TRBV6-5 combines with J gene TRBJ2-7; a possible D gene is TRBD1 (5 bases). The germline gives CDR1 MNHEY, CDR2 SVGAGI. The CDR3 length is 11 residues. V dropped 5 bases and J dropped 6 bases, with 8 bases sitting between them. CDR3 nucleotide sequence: TGTGCCAGCAGTACGACAGCCGAGCAGTACTTC. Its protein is CASSTTAEQYF.

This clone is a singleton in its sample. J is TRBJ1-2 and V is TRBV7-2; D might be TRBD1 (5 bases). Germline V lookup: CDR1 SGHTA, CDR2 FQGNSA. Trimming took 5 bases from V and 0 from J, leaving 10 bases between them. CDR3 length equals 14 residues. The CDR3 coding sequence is TGTGCCAGCAGCCGCCCGACAGCTAACTATGGCTACACCTTC. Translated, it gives CASSRPTANYGYTF.

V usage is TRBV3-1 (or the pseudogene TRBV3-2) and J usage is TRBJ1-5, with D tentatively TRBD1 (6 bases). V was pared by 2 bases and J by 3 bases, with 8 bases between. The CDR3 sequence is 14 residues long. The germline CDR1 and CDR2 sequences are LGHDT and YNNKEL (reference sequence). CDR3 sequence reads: CASSQTGINQPQHF. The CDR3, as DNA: TGTGCCAGCAGCCAAACAGGGATCAATCAGCCCCAGCATTTT.

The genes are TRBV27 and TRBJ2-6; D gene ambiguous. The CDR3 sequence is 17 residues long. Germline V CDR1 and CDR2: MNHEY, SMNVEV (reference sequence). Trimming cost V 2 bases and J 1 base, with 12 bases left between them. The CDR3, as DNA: TGTGCCAGCAGTTTAGTAACTACCCGATCTGGGGCCAACGTCCTGACTTTC. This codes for CASSLVTTRSGANVLTF. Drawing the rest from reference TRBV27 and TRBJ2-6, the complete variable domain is EAQVTQNPRYLITVTGKKLTVTCSQNMNHEYMSWYRQDPGLGLRQIYYSMNVEVTDKGDVPEGYKVSRKEKRNFPLILESPSPNQTSLYFCASSLVTTRSGANVLTFGAGSRLTVL.

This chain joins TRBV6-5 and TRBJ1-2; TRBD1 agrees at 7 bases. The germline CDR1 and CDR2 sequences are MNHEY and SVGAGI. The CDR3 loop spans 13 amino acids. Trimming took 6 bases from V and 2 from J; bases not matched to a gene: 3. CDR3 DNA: TGTGCCAGCAGCCTGGGACAGAACTATGGCTACACCTTC. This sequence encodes CASSLGQNYGYTF.

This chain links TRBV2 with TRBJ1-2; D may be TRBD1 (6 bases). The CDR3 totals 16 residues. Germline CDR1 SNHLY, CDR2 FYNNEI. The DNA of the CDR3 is TGTGCAAGTGGACAGACCCAAACTACCTCTGGCTATGGCTACACCTTC. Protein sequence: CASGQTQTTSGYGYTF.

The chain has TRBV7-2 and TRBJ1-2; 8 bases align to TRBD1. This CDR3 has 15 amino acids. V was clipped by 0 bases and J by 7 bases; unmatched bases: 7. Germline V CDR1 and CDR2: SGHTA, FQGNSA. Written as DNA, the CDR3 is TGTGCCAGCAGCTTAGCCGGACAGGGTTCTGCTGGCTACACCTTC. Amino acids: CASSLAGQGSAGYTF.

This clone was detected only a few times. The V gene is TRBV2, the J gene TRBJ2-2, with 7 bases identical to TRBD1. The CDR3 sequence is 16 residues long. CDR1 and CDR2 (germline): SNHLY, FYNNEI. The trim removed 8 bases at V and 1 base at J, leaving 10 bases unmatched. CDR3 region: CASRNDRAKNTGELFF. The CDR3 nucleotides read TGTGCCAGCCGAAATGACAGGGCCAAGAACACCGGGGAGCTGTTTTTT. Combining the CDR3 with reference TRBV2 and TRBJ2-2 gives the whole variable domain EPEVTQTPSHQVTQMGQEVILRCVPISNHLYFYWYRQILGQKVEFLVSFYNNEISEKSEIFDDQFSVERPDGSNFTLKIRSTKLEDSAMYFCASRNDRAKNTGELFFGEGSRLTVL.

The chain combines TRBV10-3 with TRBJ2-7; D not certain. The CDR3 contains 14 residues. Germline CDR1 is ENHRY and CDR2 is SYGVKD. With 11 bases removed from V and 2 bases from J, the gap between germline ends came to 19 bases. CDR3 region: CASNPGLNAYEQYF. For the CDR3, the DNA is TGTGCCTCCAATCCGGGTCTCAACGCCTACGAGCAGTACTTC.

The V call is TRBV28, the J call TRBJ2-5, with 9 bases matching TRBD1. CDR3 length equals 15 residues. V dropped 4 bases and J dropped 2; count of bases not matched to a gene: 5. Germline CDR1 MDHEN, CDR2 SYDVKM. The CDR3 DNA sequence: TGTGCCAGCAGTTCGGGACAGGGAGGACAAGAGACCCAGTACTTC. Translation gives CASSSGQGGQETQYF.

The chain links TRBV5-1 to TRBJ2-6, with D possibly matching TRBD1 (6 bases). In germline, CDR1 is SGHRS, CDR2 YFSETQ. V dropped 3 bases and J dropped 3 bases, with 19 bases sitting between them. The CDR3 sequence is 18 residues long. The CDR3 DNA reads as TGCGCCAGCAGCTCGCACGGGACAACCAATAGTGGGGCCAACGTCCTGACTTTC. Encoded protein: CASSSHGTTNSGANVLTF.